The 8 T cell receptor beta chains in this list originate from one sample, sequenced in a study of blood T cell repertoires in COVID-19. The assay was immunoSEQ multiplex PCR, and TCRdb's table has in-frame clones only and misses some. Among approximately 150,000 clones listed, approximately 86% were seen once. Material: PBMCs or T cells enriched from blood (not recorded which). These receptors were obtained from a woman aged 40 to 50 who had recovered from COVID-19.

The gene calls are TRBV12-5 and TRBJ1-2, with TRBD1 matching over 7 bases. CDR3 length equals 14 residues. The junction had 6 bases not matched to a gene; V was cut back by 6 bases and J by 2 bases. Germline CDR1 is LGHNT and CDR2 is FRNRAP. CDR3 sequence: CASGQTGLNYGYTF. CDR3 in DNA: TGTGCTAGTGGCCAGACAGGGTTGAACTATGGCTACACCTTC.

The chain employs TRBV5-4 and TRBJ2-5, with D unclear. CDR1 SGHNT and CDR2 YYREEE come from the germline V gene (reference sequence). Between the trimmed V and J ends, which lost 1 base and 9 bases, there was a span of 19 bases. CDR3 length: 15 amino acids. CDR3 DNA sequence: TGTGCCAGCAGCTTGCACCCAGGTCCTCAGATGTCCCAGTACTTC. Amino acids: CASSLHPGPQMSQYF.

A remark on this clone: The limits of the CDR3 on the DNA are not certain, so only TCRdb's listed CDR3 is given. The rearrangement uses TRBV21-1 and TRBJ1-3; the table's D gene call, TRBD1, was not cross checked with the DNA. TRBV21-1 is deemed a pseudogene. 19 amino acids form the CDR3, both terminal residues included. This chain's CDR3 is CASSKGVAAGTGAGNTIYF.

This chain links TRBV29-1 with TRBJ2-7; 9 bases fit TRBD1. The length of the CDR3 is 12 residues. J gave up 3 bases and V 7 bases, and 4 bases lay outside the gene matches. In germline, CDR1 is SQVTM, CDR2 ANQGSEA. The CDR3 reads CSGGTGIYEQYF. Here the CDR3 DNA reads TGCAGCGGAGGGACAGGGATCTACGAGCAGTACTTC.

This sequence joins TRBV3-1 (or the pseudogene TRBV3-2) and TRBJ2-7; the D is unclear. Between the trimmed V and J ends, which lost 0 bases and 1 base, there was a span of 4 bases. Germline CDR1 is LGHDT and CDR2 is YNNKEL (reference sequence). There are 13 residues in the CDR3. The CDR3 loop is CASSQDRSYEQYF. CDR3 DNA: TGTGCCAGCAGCCAAGACAGATCCTACGAGCAGTACTTC.

The rearrangement joins TRBV6-1 to TRBJ2-1; D is unresolved. Trimming pared 3 bases from V and 14 bases from J, leaving 14 bases between. The CDR3 is made up of 12 amino acids. In germline, CDR1 is MNHNS, CDR2 SASEGT. CDR3 loop: CASSENEAGKFF. CDR3 bases: TGTGCCAGCAGTGAGAACGAGGCCGGAAAGTTCTTC.

The V and J genes are TRBV5-6 and TRBJ1-3; D call uncertain. Per germline, CDR1 SGHDT and CDR2 YYEEEE. This CDR3 has 15 amino acids. Between the trimmed V and J ends, which lost 1 base and 0 bases, there was a span of 8 bases. The CDR3 bases are TGTGCCAGCAGCTTGCCCGGTTACTCTGGAAACACCATATATTTT. Translating it yields CASSLPGYSGNTIYF.

V and J are TRBV5-1 and TRBJ2-5; 10 bases are shared with TRBD2. V was pared by 4 bases and J by 1 base, with 4 bases of the junction left unmatched. The germline V gene has CDR1 SGHRS and CDR2 YFSETQ. The CDR3 has 15 amino acids. The CDR3 DNA reads TGCGCCAGCAGCACCTGGACTAGCGGCCAAGAGACCCAGTACTTC. Its translation is CASSTWTSGQETQYF.